These 14 T cell receptor beta chains were all obtained from the same sample, sequenced in a study of blood T cell repertoires in COVID-19. The table came from immunoSEQ multiplex PCR; TCRdb's copy has only in-frame clones and leaves some out. The table shows hundreds of thousands of clones, with approximately 89% occurring only once. Sequencing was performed on PBMCs or T cells enriched from blood (not recorded which). The receptors shown here come from a woman in her thirties or forties who had recovered from COVID-19.

The CDR3 DNA sequence: TGTGCCAGCAGCTTACCCCCAGGACACACAGATACGCAGTATTTT. This codes for CASSLPPGHTDTQYF. This chain connects TRBV7-2 to TRBJ2-3, with D possibly matching TRBD1 (5 bases). This CDR3 is 15 amino acids long. The germline V and J ends were trimmed by 2 bases and 2 bases, with 11 bases remaining between them. CDR1 and CDR2 (germline): SGHTA, FQGNSA.

A few counts support this clone. The V call is TRBV19, the J call TRBJ2-7; 12 nucleotides line up with TRBD2. The V gene end was trimmed by 7 bases and the J gene end by 3 bases; junction bases not matched to a gene: 4. CDR1 is LNHDA and CDR2 is SQIVND in the germline V gene (reference sequence). This CDR3 contains 14 residues. The CDR3 protein is CASTTSGSSYEQYF. CDR3 in DNA: TGTGCCAGTACGACTAGCGGGAGCAGCTACGAGCAGTACTTC.

The gene calls are TRBV24-1 and TRBJ1-2; weak D call: TRBD1 (6 bases). Germline V gene sequence: CDR1 KGHDR, CDR2 SFDVKD. This CDR3 is built from 14 residues. V was shortened by 0 bases and J by 8 bases, with 12 bases between the two germline ends. The CDR3 DNA reads TGTGCCACCAGTGATTTGCAACAGGGCGGAGGCTACACCTTC. It is translated as CATSDLQQGGGYTF.

The V call is TRBV7-2, the J call TRBJ2-2; TRBD1 matches at 10 bases. Per germline, CDR1 SGHTA and CDR2 FQGNSA. V lost 3 bases to trimming and J lost 6 bases; unmatched junction nucleotides: 7. This CDR3 has 16 amino acids. CDR3 nucleotides: TGTGCCAGCAGCTTGACAGGGGGCGGGTTGTCCGGGGAGCTGTTTTTT. This codes for CASSLTGGGLSGELFF.

The chain links TRBV19 to TRBJ1-4, with 11 bases aligning to TRBD1. The V and J ends lost 5 bases and 8 bases, in that order; junction bases with no gene match: 10. Per germline, CDR1 LNHDA and CDR2 SQIVND (reference sequence). The CDR3 runs 16 residues. The CDR3 reads CASSFSAGTGGEKLFF. CDR3 DNA: TGTGCCAGTAGTTTCTCCGCCGGGACAGGGGGGGAAAAACTGTTTTTT.

The genes are TRBV6-5 and TRBJ1-2, with D possibly TRBD1 on 5 matching bases. V gave up 0 bases and J gave up 4 bases, with 12 bases separating them. The CDR3 runs to 15 residues. CDR1 is MNHEY, CDR2 SVGAGI, per germline. CDR3 in amino acids: CASSYSPRQTYGYTF. CDR3 sequence (DNA): TGTGCCAGCAGTTACTCGCCCCGACAGACCTATGGCTACACCTTC.

The chain joins TRBV2 to TRBJ2-7, with D unresolved. The CDR3 is 11 amino acids. Per the germline V gene, CDR1 is SNHLY and CDR2 is FYNNEI. V was clipped by 7 bases and J by 6 bases, with 10 bases between them. The CDR3 sequence: CASMIDSEQYF. The CDR3 region has the DNA TGTGCCAGCATGATAGACTCCGAGCAGTACTTC.

The chain carries TRBV24-1 and TRBJ2-2; D not resolved. Germline V CDR1 and CDR2: KGHDR, SFDVKD. Trimming removed 10 bases at V and 1 base at J, with 15 bases between. The CDR3 runs 15 residues. The CDR3 DNA is TGTGCCACTAGTCAGATTAGAGGGAACACCGGGGAGCTGTTTTTT. This sequence encodes CATSQIRGNTGELFF.

This sequence joins TRBV7-9 and TRBJ2-5; 11 nucleotides agree with TRBD2. The CDR3 runs 14 residues. Germline-derived CDR1 and CDR2 are SEHNR and FQNEAQ (reference sequence). V was pared by 5 bases and J by 4 bases, with 3 bases of the junction left unmatched. DNA of the CDR3: TGTGCCAGCAGCCCTAGCGGGGGGCGAGAGACCCAGTACTTC. Its translation: CASSPSGGRETQYF.

This clone appeared a single time. The J gene is TRBJ1-1, the V gene TRBV27; 7 bases map to TRBD1. The trim removed 10 bases at V and 0 bases at J, leaving 11 bases unmatched. The CDR3 extends over 15 amino acids. CDR1 and CDR2 (germline): MNHEY, SMNVEV (reference sequence). CDR3 residues: CANVWDSTLNTEAFF. In DNA, the CDR3 is TGTGCCAACGTCTGGGACAGTACTTTGAACACTGAAGCTTTCTTT.

V gene TRBV24-1 combines with J gene TRBJ2-1; 8 bases are a match to TRBD2. V was pared by 4 bases and J by 1 base, with 8 bases of the junction left unmatched. The CDR3 is made up of 17 amino acids. Germline CDR1 is KGHDR and CDR2 is SFDVKD. CDR3 in DNA: TGTGCCACCAGTGAACCTTATCGGGGGGGGTCCTACAATGAGCAGTTCTTC. It specifies CATSEPYRGGSYNEQFF.

V usage is TRBV19 and J usage is TRBJ2-1; D might be TRBD2 (5 bases). Per germline, CDR1 LNHDA and CDR2 SQIVND (reference sequence). V was cut by 4 bases and J by 2 bases, with 9 bases left in between. The CDR3 length is 14 residues. The CDR3 is CASSKSGAYNEQFF. CDR3 coding DNA: TGTGCCAGTAGTAAAAGCGGCGCCTACAATGAGCAGTTCTTC. Supplemented by reference TRBV19 and TRBJ2-1, the full variable domain reads DGGITQSPKYLFRKEGQNVTLSCEQNLNHDAMYWYRQDPGQGLRLIYYSQIVNDFQKGDIAEGYSVSREKKESFPLTVTSAQKNPTAFYLCASSKSGAYNEQFFGPGTRLTVL.

The chain recombines TRBV7-2 with TRBJ2-5; no firm D call. Germline assignment: CDR1 SGHTA and CDR2 FQGNSA. V was cut by 2 bases and J by 5 bases, with 12 bases left in between. This CDR3 is built from 14 residues. CDR3 loop: CASSLSIRFETQYF. CDR3 coding DNA: TGTGCCAGCAGCTTATCCATCCGGTTTGAGACCCAGTACTTC.

V is TRBV5-6 and J is TRBJ2-7; 8 bases fit TRBD1. There are 14 residues in the CDR3. Germline loops: CDR1 SGHDT, CDR2 YYEEEE. The trim removed 4 bases at V and 5 bases at J, leaving 8 bases unmatched. CDR3 DNA sequence: TGTGCCAGCAGCCATAGGACAGGGTTGAACGAGCAGTACTTC. Its translation is CASSHRTGLNEQYF. Supplemented by reference TRBV5-6 and TRBJ2-7, the full variable domain reads DAGVTQSPTHLIKTRGQQVTLRCSPKSGHDTVSWYQQALGQGPQFIFQYYEEEERQRGNFPDRFSGHQFPNYSSELNVNALLLGDSALYLCASSHRTGLNEQYFGPGTRLTVT.